The clone carrying this TCR beta chain was counted at least ten times. Its antigen is currently unknown. The V gene's germline CDR1 is MDHEN and CDR2 SYDVKM. The V end was cut by 5 bases, the J end by 8 bases, with 10 bases between. CDR3 size: 12 residues. Multiple V-beta primers and a C-beta primer amplified TCRB from RNA. TCRB cDNA was made from 0.5 ug total RNA. From the multiplex PCR reads, TCRdb called clonotypes with MiXCR, one entry per CDR3 protein. The table lists about 15,000 distinct CDR3 sequences, over 65% of them singletons. The sample is drawn from a study of tumor-infiltrating lymphocytes in glioblastoma multiforme. Study results and caveats: Detected clone frequencies may not reflect cell counts, being RNA-based. TCR plus mutation findings rest on a single glioblastoma patient. T cells were not sorted into functional subsets.

Sequencing was carried out using brain tumor tissue. This sequence was found in a male donor with glioblastoma. The rearrangement links TRBV28 to TRBJ2-1; D not resolved. CDR3 in DNA: TGTGCCAGCAGTCCCCGGGCGGATGAGCAGTTCTTC. Translation gives CASSPRADEQFF.